Reported below is one TCR beta chain. Its antigen remains unknown. The germline gives CDR1 SNHLY, CDR2 FYNNEI. The CDR3 sequence is 14 residues long. With 1 base removed from V and 8 bases from J, the gap between germline ends came to 14 bases. These data come from a study of T cell responses to AZD1222 COVID-19 vaccine. Study-wide points: Baseline seropositivity characterized only six AZD1222 recipients.

Sequencing used immunoSEQ multiplex PCR; TCRdb keeps in-frame clones, though not all of them. The repertoire holds 97,000 or so clones, with roughly 90% as singletons. Sequences were derived from peripheral blood, sampled on day 0 of AZD1222 vaccination. The chain joins TRBV2 to TRBJ1-2, with no clear D. This TCR came from an adult in good health. The CDR3 DNA is TGTGCCAGCAGTGAAGAAGAGGGCAGTCGCGGCTACACCTTC. It encodes CASSEEEGSRGYTF.